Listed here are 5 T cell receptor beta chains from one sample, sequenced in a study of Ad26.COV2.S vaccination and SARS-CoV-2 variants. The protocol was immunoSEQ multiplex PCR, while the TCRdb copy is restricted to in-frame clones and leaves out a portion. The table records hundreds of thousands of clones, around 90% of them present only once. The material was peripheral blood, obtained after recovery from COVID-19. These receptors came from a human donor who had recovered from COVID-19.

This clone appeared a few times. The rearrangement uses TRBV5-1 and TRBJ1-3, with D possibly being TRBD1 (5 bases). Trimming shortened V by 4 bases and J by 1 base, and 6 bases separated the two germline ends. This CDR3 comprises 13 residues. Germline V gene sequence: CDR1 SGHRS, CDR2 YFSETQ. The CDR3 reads CASSGQSGNTIYF. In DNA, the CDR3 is TGCGCCAGCAGCGGACAATCTGGAAACACCATATATTTT.

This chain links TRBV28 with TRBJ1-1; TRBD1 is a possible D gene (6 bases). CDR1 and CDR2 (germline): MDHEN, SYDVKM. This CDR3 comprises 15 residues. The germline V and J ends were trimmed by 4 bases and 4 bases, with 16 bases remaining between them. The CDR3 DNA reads TGTGCCAGCAGTTCCGAGGGGGTGGGGCGCACTGAAGCTTTCTTT. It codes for CASSSEGVGRTEAFF.

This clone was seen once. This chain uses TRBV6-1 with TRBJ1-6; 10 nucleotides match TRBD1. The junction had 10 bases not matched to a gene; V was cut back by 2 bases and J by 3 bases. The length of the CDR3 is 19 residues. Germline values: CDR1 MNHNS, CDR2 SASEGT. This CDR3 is CASSEKIWDRGSYNSPLHF. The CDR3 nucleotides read TGTGCCAGCAGTGAAAAGATTTGGGACAGGGGTAGCTATAATTCACCCCTCCACTTT.

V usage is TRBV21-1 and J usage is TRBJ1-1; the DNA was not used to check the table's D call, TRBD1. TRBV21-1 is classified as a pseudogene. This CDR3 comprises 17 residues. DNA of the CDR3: TGTGCCAGCAGCAAGGCCCTAGGGGGCTGGTATATCACTGAAGCTTTCTTT. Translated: CASSKALGGWYITEAFF.

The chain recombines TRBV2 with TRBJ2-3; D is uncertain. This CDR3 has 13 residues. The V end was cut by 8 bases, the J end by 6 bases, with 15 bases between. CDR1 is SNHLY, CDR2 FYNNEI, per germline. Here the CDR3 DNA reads TGTGCCAGCGGAAGCGAGACGTCGGATACGCAGTATTTT. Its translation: CASGSETSDTQYF.